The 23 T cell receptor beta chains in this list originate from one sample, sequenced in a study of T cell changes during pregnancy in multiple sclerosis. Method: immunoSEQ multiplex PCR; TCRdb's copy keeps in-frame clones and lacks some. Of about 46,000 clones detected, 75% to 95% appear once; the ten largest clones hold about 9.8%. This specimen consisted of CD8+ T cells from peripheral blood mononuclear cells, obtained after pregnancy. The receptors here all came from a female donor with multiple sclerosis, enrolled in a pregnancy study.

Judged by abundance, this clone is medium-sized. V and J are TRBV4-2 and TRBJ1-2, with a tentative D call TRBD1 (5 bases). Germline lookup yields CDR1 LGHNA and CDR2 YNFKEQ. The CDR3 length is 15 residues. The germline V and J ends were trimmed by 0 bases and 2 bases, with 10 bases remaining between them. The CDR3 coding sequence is TGTGCCAGCAGCCAAGATGCAGGGCAAAACTATGGCTACACCTTC. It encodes CASSQDAGQNYGYTF.

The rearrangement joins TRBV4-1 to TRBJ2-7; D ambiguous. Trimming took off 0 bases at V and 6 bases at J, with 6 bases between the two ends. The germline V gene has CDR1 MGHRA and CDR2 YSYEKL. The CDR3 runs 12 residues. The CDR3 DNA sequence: TGCGCCAGCAGCCAAGATTTGCGCGAGCAGTACTTC. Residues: CASSQDLREQYF.

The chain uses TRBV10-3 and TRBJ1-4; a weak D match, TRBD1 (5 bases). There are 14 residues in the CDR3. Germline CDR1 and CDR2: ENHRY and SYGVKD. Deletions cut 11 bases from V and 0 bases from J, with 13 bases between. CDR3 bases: TGTGCCTCGGGGGGATGGGCAACTAATGAAAAACTGTTTTTT. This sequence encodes CASGGWATNEKLFF.

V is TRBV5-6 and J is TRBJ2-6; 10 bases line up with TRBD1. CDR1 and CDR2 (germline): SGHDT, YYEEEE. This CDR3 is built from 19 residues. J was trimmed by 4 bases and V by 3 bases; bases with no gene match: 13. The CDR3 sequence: CASSSSRDRGRLGANVLTF. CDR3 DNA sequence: TGTGCCAGCAGCTCGAGCAGAGACAGGGGGCGGTTAGGGGCCAACGTCCTGACTTTC.

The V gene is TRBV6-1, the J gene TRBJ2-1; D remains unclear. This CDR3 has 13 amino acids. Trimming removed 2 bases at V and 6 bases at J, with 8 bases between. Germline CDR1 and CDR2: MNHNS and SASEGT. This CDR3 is CASSEIGTNEQFF. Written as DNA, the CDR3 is TGTGCCAGCAGTGAAATCGGTACCAATGAGCAGTTCTTC.

The CDR3, as DNA: TGTGCCAGTAGTATGAGTAGACAGGGAGGTGAAAAACTGTTTTTT. This gives the protein CASSMSRQGGEKLFF. J is TRBJ1-4 and V is TRBV19; 7 nucleotides match TRBD1. Germline lookup yields CDR1 LNHDA and CDR2 SQIVND (reference sequence). CDR3 length equals 15 residues. V shed 3 bases and J 7 bases; nucleotides not matched to a gene: 8. Using reference TRBV19 and TRBJ1-4 for the parts outside the CDR3, the full variable domain is DGGITQSPKYLFRKEGQNVTLSCEQNLNHDAMYWYRQDPGQGLRLIYYSQIVNDFQKGDIAEGYSVSREKKESFPLTVTSAQKNPTAFYLCASSMSRQGGEKLFFGSGTQLSVL.

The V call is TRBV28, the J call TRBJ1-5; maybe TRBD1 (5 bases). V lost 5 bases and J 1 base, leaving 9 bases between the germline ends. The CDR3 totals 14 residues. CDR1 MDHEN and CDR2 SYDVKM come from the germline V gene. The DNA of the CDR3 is TGTGCCAGCAGTCCGCGGGGCAGCAATCAGCCCCAGCATTTT. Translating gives CASSPRGSNQPQHF.

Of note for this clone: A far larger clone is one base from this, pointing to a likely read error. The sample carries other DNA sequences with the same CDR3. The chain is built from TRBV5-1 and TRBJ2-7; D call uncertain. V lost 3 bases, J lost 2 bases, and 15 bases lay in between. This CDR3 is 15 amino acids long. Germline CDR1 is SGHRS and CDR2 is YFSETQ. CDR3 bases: TGCGCCAGCAGCTCGAGTGAGCTAACGACCTACGAGCAGTACTTC. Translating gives CASSSSELTTYEQYF. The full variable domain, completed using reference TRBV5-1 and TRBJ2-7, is KAGVTQTPRYLIKTRGQQVTLSCSPISGHRSVSWYQQTPGQGLQFLFEYFSETQRNKGNFPGRFSGRQFSNSRSEMNVSTLELGDSALYLCASSSSELTTYEQYFGPGTRLTVT.

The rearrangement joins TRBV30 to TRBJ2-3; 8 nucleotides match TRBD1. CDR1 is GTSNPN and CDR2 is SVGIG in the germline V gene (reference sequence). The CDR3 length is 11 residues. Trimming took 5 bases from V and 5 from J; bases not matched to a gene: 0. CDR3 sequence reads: CAWGQGDTQYF. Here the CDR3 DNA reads TGTGCCTGGGGACAGGGAGATACGCAGTATTTT.

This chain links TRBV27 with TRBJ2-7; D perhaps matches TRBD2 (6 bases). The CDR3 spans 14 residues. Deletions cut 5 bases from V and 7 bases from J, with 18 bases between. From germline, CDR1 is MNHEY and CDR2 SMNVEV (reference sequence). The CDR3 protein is CASSPLLSGEEQYF. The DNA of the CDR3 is TGTGCCAGCAGTCCTCTCCTTTCGGGGGAGGAGCAGTACTTC.

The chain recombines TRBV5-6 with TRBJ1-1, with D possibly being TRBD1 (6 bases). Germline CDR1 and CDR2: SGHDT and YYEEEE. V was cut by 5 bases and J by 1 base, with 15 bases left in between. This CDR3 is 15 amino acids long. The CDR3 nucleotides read TGTGCCAGCAGGCAGGGGTTGACAGGGAACACTGAAGCTTTCTTT. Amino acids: CASRQGLTGNTEAFF.

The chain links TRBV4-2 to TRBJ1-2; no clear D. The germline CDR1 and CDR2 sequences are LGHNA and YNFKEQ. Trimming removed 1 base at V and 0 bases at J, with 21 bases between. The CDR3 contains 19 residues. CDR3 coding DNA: TGTGCCAGCAGCCAAGTGGTCCTCATACGGGAAATTTCTAACTATGGCTACACCTTC. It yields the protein CASSQVVLIREISNYGYTF.

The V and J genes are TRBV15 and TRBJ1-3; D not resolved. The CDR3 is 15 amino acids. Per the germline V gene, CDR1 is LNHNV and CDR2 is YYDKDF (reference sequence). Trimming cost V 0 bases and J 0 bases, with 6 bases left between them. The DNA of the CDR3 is TGTGCCACCAGCAGAGAAGCCTTCTCTGGAAACACCATATATTTT. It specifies CATSREAFSGNTIYF.

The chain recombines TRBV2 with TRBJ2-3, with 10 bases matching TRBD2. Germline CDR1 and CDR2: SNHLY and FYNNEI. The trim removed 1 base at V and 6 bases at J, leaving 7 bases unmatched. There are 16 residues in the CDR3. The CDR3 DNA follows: TGTGCCAGCAGTGAAGTCGTGGCTAGCGGGGGCGATACGCAGTATTTT. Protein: CASSEVVASGGDTQYF.

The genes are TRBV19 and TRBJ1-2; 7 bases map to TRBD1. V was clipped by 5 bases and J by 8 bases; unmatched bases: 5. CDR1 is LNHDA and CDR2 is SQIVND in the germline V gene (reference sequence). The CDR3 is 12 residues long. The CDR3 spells CASSDPGGGYTF. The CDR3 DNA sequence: TGTGCCAGTAGTGACCCAGGGGGAGGCTACACCTTC.

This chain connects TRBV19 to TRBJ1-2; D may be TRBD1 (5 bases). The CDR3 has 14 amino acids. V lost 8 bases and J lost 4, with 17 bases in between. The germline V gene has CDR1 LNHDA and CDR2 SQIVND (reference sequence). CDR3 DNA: TGTGCCAGTGTAAAAATGACAGAGACCTATGGCTACACCTTC. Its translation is CASVKMTETYGYTF.

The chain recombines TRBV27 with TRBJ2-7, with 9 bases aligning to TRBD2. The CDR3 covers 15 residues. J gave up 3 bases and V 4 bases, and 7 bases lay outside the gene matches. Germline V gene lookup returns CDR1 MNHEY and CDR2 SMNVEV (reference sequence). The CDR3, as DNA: TGTGCCAGCAGTTCGGCCGGGACTAGCTTCTACGAGCAGTACTTC. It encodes CASSSAGTSFYEQYF.

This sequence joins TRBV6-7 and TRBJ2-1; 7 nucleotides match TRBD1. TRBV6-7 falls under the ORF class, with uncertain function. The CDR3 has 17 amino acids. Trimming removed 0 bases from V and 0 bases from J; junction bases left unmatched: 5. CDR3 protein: CASSYSKGASSYNEQFF. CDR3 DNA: TGTGCCAGCAGTTACTCGAAGGGGGCTAGCTCCTACAATGAGCAGTTCTTC.

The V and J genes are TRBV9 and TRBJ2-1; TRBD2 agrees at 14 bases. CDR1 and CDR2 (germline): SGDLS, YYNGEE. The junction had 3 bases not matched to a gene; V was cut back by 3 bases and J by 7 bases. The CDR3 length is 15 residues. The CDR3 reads CASSGLAGGPNEQFF. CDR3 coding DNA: TGTGCCAGCAGCGGACTAGCGGGGGGGCCAAATGAGCAGTTCTTC.

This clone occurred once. CDR3 sequence: CASSLTGWNTDTQYF. CDR3 bases: TGTGCCAGCAGTTTAACAGGGTGGAACACAGATACGCAGTATTTT. The chain links TRBV27 to TRBJ2-3; D is perhaps TRBD1 (6 bases). Germline lookup yields CDR1 MNHEY and CDR2 SMNVEV (reference sequence). Trimming cost V 2 bases and J 2 bases, with 11 bases left between them. The CDR3 covers 15 residues.

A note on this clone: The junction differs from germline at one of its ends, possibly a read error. The CDR3, as DNA: TGTGCCAGCACCTTAGGGACTAGCTCCTACGAGCAGTACTTC. The encoded protein is CASTLGTSSYEQYF. This chain connects TRBV7-2 to TRBJ2-7, with TRBD2 matching over 8 bases. Germline V gene data show CDR1 as SGHTA and CDR2 as FQGNSA. The CDR3 is 14 residues long. The entire variable domain, with the rest obtained from reference TRBV7-2 and TRBJ2-7, is as follows: GAGVSQSPSNKVTEKGKDVELRCDPISGHTALYWYRQSLGQGLEFLIYFQGNSAPDKSGLPSDRFSAERTGGSVSTLTIQRTQQEDSAVYLCASTLGTSSYEQYFGPGTRLTVT.

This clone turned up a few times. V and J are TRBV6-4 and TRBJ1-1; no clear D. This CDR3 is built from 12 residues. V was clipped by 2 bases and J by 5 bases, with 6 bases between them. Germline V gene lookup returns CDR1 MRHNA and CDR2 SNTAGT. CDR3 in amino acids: CASSDGGTEAFF. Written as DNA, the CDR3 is TGTGCCAGCAGTGACGGAGGGACTGAAGCTTTCTTT.

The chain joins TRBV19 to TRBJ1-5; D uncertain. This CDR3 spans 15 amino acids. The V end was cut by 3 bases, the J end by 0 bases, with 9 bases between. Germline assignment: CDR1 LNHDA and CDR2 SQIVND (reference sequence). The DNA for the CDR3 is TGTGCCAGTAGTATCTCGGTTTATAGCAATCAGCCCCAGCATTTT. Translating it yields CASSISVYSNQPQHF.